A single sample gave rise to the 17 T cell receptor beta chains below, sequenced in a study of cytomegalovirus exposure and HLA in healthy donors. The assay was immunoSEQ multiplex PCR, and TCRdb's table has in-frame clones only and misses some. The sample yields approximately 180,000 clones, 80% to 90% seen once. The material sequenced was PBMCs. The receptor set was obtained from a woman aged 25 to 39 in good health and CMV-seronegative.

The chain recombines TRBV5-6 with TRBJ1-2; D possibly corresponds to TRBD1 (6 bases). The CDR3 is 12 residues long. The germline gives CDR1 SGHDT, CDR2 YYEEEE. V lost 8 bases and J lost 4, with 12 bases in between. CDR3 DNA: TGTGCCAGTGACAGGAGTGGCTATGGCTACACCTTC. Translated: CASDRSGYGYTF. Based on the CDR3 plus reference TRBV5-6 and TRBJ1-2, the full variable domain is DAGVTQSPTHLIKTRGQQVTLRCSPKSGHDTVSWYQQALGQGPQFIFQYYEEEERQRGNFPDRFSGHQFPNYSSELNVNALLLGDSALYLCASDRSGYGYTFGSGTRLTVV.

The chain joins TRBV2 to TRBJ1-5; D is unresolved. V lost 2 bases and J 4 bases, leaving 9 bases between the germline ends. Looked up from germline, CDR1 is SNHLY and CDR2 is FYNNEI. CDR3 length: 14 amino acids. The CDR3 sequence: CASSEPRTNQPQHF. CDR3 DNA sequence: TGTGCCAGCAGTGAACCGCGGACTAATCAGCCCCAGCATTTT. Variable domain in full (rest from reference TRBV2 and TRBJ1-5): EPEVTQTPSHQVTQMGQEVILRCVPISNHLYFYWYRQILGQKVEFLVSFYNNEISEKSEIFDDQFSVERPDGSNFTLKIRSTKLEDSAMYFCASSEPRTNQPQHFGDGTRLSIL.

The chain carries TRBV20-1 and TRBJ1-2; unclear D gene. Germline CDR1 reads DFQATT; CDR2 reads SNEGSKA (reference sequence). The ends were cut back, 0 bases at V and 8 bases at J, with 7 bases in the middle. The CDR3 has 11 amino acids. CDR3 bases: TGCAGTGCTAGAGATGAGGCCGGCTACACCTTC. Translated: CSARDEAGYTF.

The CDR3 here is CASSLRTSISYEQYF. The CDR3 coding sequence is TGTGCCAGCAGTCTGCGGACTAGCATCTCCTACGAGCAGTACTTC. The chain combines TRBV27 with TRBJ2-7; 8 nucleotides match TRBD2. Per germline, CDR1 MNHEY and CDR2 SMNVEV (reference sequence). The ends lost 5 bases at V and 0 bases at J; junction bases unmatched: 6. CDR3 length: 15 amino acids.

In this sample, this clone turned up a few times. The rearrangement joins TRBV6-1 to TRBJ1-5; D is undetermined. The CDR3 runs to 13 residues. In germline, CDR1 is MNHNS, CDR2 SASEGT. With 6 bases removed from V and 3 bases from J, the gap between germline ends came to 9 bases. The CDR3 DNA reads TGTGCCAGCAGATCGGGAACCAATCAGCCCCAGCATTTT. It specifies CASRSGTNQPQHF.

The sample holds one count of this clone. The chain recombines TRBV15 with TRBJ2-7; 7 bases fit TRBD1. The J segment lost 4 bases and the V segment lost 8 bases, leaving 5 bases of the junction unmatched. In germline, CDR1 is LNHNV, CDR2 YYDKDF (reference sequence). This CDR3 spans 12 amino acids. The CDR3: CATGDSSYEQYF. CDR3 bases: TGTGCCACCGGGGACAGCTCGTACGAGCAGTACTTC. The full variable domain, its missing parts supplied by reference TRBV15 and TRBJ2-7, is DAMVIQNPRYQVTQFGKPVTLSCSQTLNHNVMYWYQQKSSQAPKLLFHYYDKDFNNEADTPDNFQSRRPNTSFCFLDIRSPGLGDTAMYLCATGDSSYEQYFGPGTRLTVT.

The J gene is TRBJ1-1, the V gene TRBV7-9; no definite D call. The V and J ends lost 2 bases and 3 bases respectively, with 10 bases between them. Per the germline V gene, CDR1 is SEHNR and CDR2 is FQNEAQ (reference sequence). The CDR3 has 14 amino acids. The CDR3 DNA is TGTGCCAGCAGCTTATTAGCTTGGGACACTGAAGCTTTCTTT. Its translation: CASSLLAWDTEAFF.

In this sample, this clone turned up a few times. The V and J genes are TRBV30 and TRBJ1-2; 7 bases match TRBD1. Trimming removed 3 bases from V and 7 bases from J; junction bases left unmatched: 2. This CDR3 region has 11 residues. CDR1 and CDR2 from the germline V gene are GTSNPN and SVGIG (reference sequence). CDR3 nucleotides: TGTGCCTGGAGGACAGGGTCTGGCTACACCTTC. It codes for CAWRTGSGYTF.

The CDR3 sequence: CATKGQDNNEQFF. The CDR3 nucleotides read TGTGCCACCAAAGGACAGGATAACAATGAGCAGTTCTTC. The chain carries TRBV27 and TRBJ2-1; TRBD1 aligns across 7 bases. Germline assignment: CDR1 MNHEY and CDR2 SMNVEV (reference sequence). V gave up 10 bases and J gave up 5 bases; unmatched junction bases: 8. The CDR3 length is 13 residues.

This chain uses TRBV5-6 with TRBJ1-6; D possibly corresponds to TRBD1 (6 bases). This CDR3 has 16 amino acids. V was shortened by 0 bases and J by 7 bases, with 14 bases between the two germline ends. CDR1 and CDR2 from the germline V gene are SGHDT and YYEEEE. The CDR3 loop reads CASSLGFGGRNSPLHF. CDR3 DNA: TGTGCCAGCAGCTTGGGTTTCGGGGGGCGGAATTCACCCCTCCACTTT. The full variable domain, its missing parts supplied by reference TRBV5-6 and TRBJ1-6, is DAGVTQSPTHLIKTRGQQVTLRCSPKSGHDTVSWYQQALGQGPQFIFQYYEEEERQRGNFPDRFSGHQFPNYSSELNVNALLLGDSALYLCASSLGFGGRNSPLHFGNGTRLTVT.

The chain combines TRBV25-1 with TRBJ2-1; 8 positions agree with TRBD2. V trimming: 1 base; J trimming: 8 bases; junction bases outside the gene matches: 7. Germline V gene data show CDR1 as MGHDK and CDR2 as SYGVNS. This CDR3 has 15 amino acids. CDR3: CASSESGGGRDEQFF. The CDR3 coding sequence is TGTGCCAGCAGTGAATCGGGGGGGGGCCGGGATGAGCAGTTCTTC. The whole variable domain, remainder taken from reference TRBV25-1 and TRBJ2-1, is EADIYQTPRYLVIGTGKKITLECSQTMGHDKMYWYQQDPGMELHLIHYSYGVNSTEKGDLSSESTVSRIRTEHFPLTLESARPSHTSQYLCASSESGGGRDEQFFGPGTRLTVL.

In this sample, this clone turned up a few times. This chain links TRBV7-2 with TRBJ2-7; no definite D call. Deletions cut 4 bases from V and 3 bases from J, with 10 bases between. This CDR3 is 13 amino acids long. Germline values: CDR1 SGHTA, CDR2 FQGNSA. In nucleotides, the CDR3 is TGTGCCAGCAGCTCCCTGAACGGCTACGAGCAGTACTTC. Protein sequence: CASSSLNGYEQYF. The variable domain in full, with the rest retrieved from reference TRBV7-2 and TRBJ2-7, is GAGVSQSPSNKVTEKGKDVELRCDPISGHTALYWYRQSLGQGLEFLIYFQGNSAPDKSGLPSDRFSAERTGGSVSTLTIQRTQQEDSAVYLCASSSLNGYEQYFGPGTRLTVT.

The genes are TRBV29-1 and TRBJ2-7, with TRBD1 identical over 10 bases. Germline V gives CDR1 SQVTM, CDR2 ANQGSEA. The J segment lost 5 bases and the V segment lost 7 bases, leaving 8 bases of the junction unmatched. The CDR3 sequence is 13 residues long. The CDR3 region is CSATGQGSDEQYF. The CDR3 DNA sequence: TGCAGCGCAACGGGACAGGGGTCGGACGAGCAGTACTTC.

The chain links TRBV6-1 to TRBJ2-4; tentatively, D is TRBD2 (6 bases). Trimming stripped 8 bases from V and 0 bases from J, with 11 bases between. There are 14 residues in the CDR3. The germline V gene encodes CDR1 MNHNS and CDR2 SASEGT. CDR3 DNA sequence: TGTGCCAGCTTCGCGGGGTTAGCCAAAAACATTCAGTACTTC. This codes for CASFAGLAKNIQYF.

V gene TRBV27 combines with J gene TRBJ2-1, with 7 bases matching TRBD2. The CDR3 is 18 amino acids. With 0 bases clipped from V and 0 bases from J, the junction kept 8 bases outside the gene matches. CDR1 and CDR2 (germline): MNHEY, SMNVEV (reference sequence). CDR3 in DNA: TGTGCCAGCAGTTTATCTAGCGGGTCCCATCTCTCCTACAATGAGCAGTTCTTC. Translated, it gives CASSLSSGSHLSYNEQFF.

This chain joins TRBV5-1 and TRBJ2-7, with D perhaps TRBD2 (5 bases). V was trimmed by 4 bases and J by 9 bases, leaving 17 bases between them. Germline V gives CDR1 SGHRS, CDR2 YFSETQ. The CDR3 length is 13 residues. The CDR3 loop reads CASSSPGLVGQYF. CDR3 bases: TGCGCCAGCAGCAGCCCCGGACTTGTAGGGCAGTACTTC.

The chain is built from TRBV5-6 and TRBJ1-4; D may be TRBD1 (5 bases). In germline, CDR1 is SGHDT, CDR2 YYEEEE. This CDR3 has 14 amino acids. V lost 2 bases to trimming and J lost 14 bases, with 19 bases between them. The CDR3 here is CASSFRGMDMSLFF. DNA of the CDR3: TGTGCCAGCAGCTTCCGGGGGATGGATATGAGTCTGTTTTTT.